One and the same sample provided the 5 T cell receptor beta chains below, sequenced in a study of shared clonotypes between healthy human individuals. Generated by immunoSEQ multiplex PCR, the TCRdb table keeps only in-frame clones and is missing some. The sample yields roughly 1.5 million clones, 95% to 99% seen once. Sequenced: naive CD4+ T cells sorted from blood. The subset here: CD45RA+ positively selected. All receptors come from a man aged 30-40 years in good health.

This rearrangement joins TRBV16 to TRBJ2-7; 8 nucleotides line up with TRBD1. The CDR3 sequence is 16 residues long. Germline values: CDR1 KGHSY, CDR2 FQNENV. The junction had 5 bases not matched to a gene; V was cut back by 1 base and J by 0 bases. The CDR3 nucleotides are TGTGCCAGCAGCCAATGGGGACAGGACAGCTCCTACGAGCAGTACTTC. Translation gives CASSQWGQDSSYEQYF. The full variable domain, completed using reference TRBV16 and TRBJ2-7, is GEEVAQTPKHLVRGEGQKAKLYCAPIKGHSYVFWYQQVLKNEFKFLISFQNENVFDETGMPKERFSAKCLPNSPCSLEIQATKLEDSAVYFCASSQWGQDSSYEQYFGPGTRLTVT.

As DNA, the CDR3 is TGTGCCAGCAGTGAGGGGAGCGGGAGCGGGACCGGGGAGCTGTTTTTT. Translation: CASSEGSGSGTGELFF. V usage is TRBV25-1 and J usage is TRBJ2-2; 8 bases align to TRBD2. After removal of 3 bases from V and 5 bases from J, the junction contained 8 bases not matched to a gene. Germline CDR1 and CDR2: MGHDK and SYGVNS. CDR3 size: 16 residues. Full variable domain (rest looked up from reference TRBV25-1 and TRBJ2-2): EADIYQTPRYLVIGTGKKITLECSQTMGHDKMYWYQQDPGMELHLIHYSYGVNSTEKGDLSSESTVSRIRTEHFPLTLESARPSHTSQYLCASSEGSGSGTGELFFGEGSRLTVL.

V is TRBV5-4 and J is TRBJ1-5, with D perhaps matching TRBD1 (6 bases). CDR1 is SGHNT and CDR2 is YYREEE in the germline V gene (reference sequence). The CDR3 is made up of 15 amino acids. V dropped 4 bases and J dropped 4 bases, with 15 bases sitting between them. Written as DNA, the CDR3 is TGTGCCAGCAGCCTGGGGCAGGGGCCAAATCAGCCCCAGCATTTT. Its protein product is CASSLGQGPNQPQHF.

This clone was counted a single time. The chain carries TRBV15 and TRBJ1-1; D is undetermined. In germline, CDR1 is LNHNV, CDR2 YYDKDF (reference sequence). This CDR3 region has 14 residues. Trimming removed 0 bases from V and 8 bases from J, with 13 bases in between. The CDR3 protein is CATSRDRRVSEAFF. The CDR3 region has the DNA TGTGCCACCAGCAGAGACCGGAGGGTATCCGAAGCTTTCTTT.

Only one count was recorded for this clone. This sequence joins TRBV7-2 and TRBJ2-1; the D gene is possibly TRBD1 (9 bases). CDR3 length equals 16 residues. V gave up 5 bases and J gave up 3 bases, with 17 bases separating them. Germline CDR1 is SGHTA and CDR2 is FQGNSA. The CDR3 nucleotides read TGTGCCAGCAGCCGGGGGGGGACAGGGTACTACAATGAGCAGTTCTTC. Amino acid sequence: CASSRGGTGYYNEQFF.